This T cell receptor beta chain was identified during a study of blood T cells in healthy people across ages. The study's findings and limits: Compared with aged donors, long-lived donors showed fewer expanded clones, suggesting selection. Roughly linear age-related decline in beta diversity appeared, significant by age roughly 40.

Comment on this clonotype: No antigen is known for it.

The use of a sample-barcoded 5' primer and a J-beta primer mix characterized a second PCR of about 6 to 12 cycles. TCRdb fed the 5' RACE reads into MiXCR, producing one record per CDR3 protein. The table includes approximately 360,000 distinct CDR3 sequences, more than 45% detected once. Trimming removed 0 bases from V and 4 bases from J; junction bases left unmatched: 7. The V gene's germline CDR1 is LGHNA and CDR2 YNFKEQ. This CDR3 contains 16 residues. Sequencing input: blood. The sequence derives from a man aged 55 to 70 in good health. The gene calls are TRBV4-2 and TRBJ2-3; 7 bases align to TRBD2. Here the CDR3 DNA reads TGTGCCAGCAGCCAAGATGGCGGGAGCGGCTCAGATACGCAGTATTTT. Translated: CASSQDGGSGSDTQYF.